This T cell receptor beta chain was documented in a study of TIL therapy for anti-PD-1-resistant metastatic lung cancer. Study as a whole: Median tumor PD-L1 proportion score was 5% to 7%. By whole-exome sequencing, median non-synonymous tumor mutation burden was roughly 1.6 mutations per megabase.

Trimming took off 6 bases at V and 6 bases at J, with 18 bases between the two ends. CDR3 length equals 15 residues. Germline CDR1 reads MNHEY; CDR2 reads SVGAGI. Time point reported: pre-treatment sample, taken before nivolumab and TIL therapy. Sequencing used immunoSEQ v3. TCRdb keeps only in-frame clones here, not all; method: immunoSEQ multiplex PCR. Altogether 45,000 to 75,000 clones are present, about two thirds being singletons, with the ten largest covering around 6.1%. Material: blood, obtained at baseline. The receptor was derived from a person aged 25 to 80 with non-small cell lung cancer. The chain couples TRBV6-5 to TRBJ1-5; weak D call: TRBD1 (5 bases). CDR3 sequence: CASRPGTPRGQPQHF. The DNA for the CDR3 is TGTGCCAGCAGGCCGGGGACGCCAAGGGGTCAGCCCCAGCATTTT.